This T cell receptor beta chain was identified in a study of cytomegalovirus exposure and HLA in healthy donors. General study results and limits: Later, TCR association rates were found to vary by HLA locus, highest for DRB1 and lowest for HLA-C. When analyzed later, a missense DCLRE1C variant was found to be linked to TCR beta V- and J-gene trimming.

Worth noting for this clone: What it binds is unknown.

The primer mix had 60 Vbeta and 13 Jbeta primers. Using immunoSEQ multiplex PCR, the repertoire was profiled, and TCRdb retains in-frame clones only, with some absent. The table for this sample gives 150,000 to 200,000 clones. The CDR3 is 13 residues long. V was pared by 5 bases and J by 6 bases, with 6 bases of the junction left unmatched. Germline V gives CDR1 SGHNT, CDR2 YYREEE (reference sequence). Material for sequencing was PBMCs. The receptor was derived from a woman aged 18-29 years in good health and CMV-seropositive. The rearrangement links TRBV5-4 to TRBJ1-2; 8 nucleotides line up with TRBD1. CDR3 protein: CASRLGQGNGYTF. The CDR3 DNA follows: TGTGCCAGCAGACTTGGACAGGGTAATGGCTACACCTTC. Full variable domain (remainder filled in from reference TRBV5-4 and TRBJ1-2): ETGVTQSPTHLIKTRGQQVTLRCSSQSGHNTVSWYQQALGQGPQFIFQYYREEENGRGNFPPRFSGLQFPNYSSELNVNALELDDSALYLCASRLGQGNGYTFGSGTRLTVV.